The subject of this entry is one T cell receptor (beta chain). The target antigen is unknown. The sample comes from a study of tumor and adjacent non-tumor tissue in lung cancer. Three rounds of nested PCR, following a modified ARM-PCR protocol, produced the TCRbeta library. TCRdb re-analysed the multiplex PCR reads in MiXCR, keeping a single row per CDR3 protein. Of about 60,000 distinct CDR3 sequences in the sample, 61% were seen once. Study results and caveats: Patients with more diverse tumor TCRs had worse survival.

From germline, CDR1 is SGHDT and CDR2 YYEEEE. There are 14 residues in the CDR3. Trimming at V came to 6 bases and at J to 7 bases, leaving 10 bases not matched to a gene. No cell sorting was done before RNA was extracted from the tissue. Distant lung tissue was collected more than 3 cm away from the tumor edge. The source material was distant non-tumor lung tissue. This sequence joins TRBV5-6 and TRBJ2-1; 7 bases match TRBD2. The sequence was obtained from a man between 70 and 80 years old with non-small cell lung cancer. CDR3 sequence: CASIELAWVNEQFF. CDR3 sequence (DNA): TGTGCCAGCATCGAACTAGCGTGGGTTAATGAGCAGTTCTTC. Full variable domain (rest looked up from reference TRBV5-6 and TRBJ2-1): DAGVTQSPTHLIKTRGQQVTLRCSPKSGHDTVSWYQQALGQGPQFIFQYYEEEERQRGNFPDRFSGHQFPNYSSELNVNALLLGDSALYLCASIELAWVNEQFFGPGTRLTVL.